This TCR beta chain was identified during a study of a mutant IDH1 vaccine in newly diagnosed glioma. This sample's time point: week 5, during vaccination. Doses comprised 300 ug of mutant IDH1 20-mer peptide each, plus topical imiquimod. V gave up 4 bases and J gave up 10 bases; unmatched junction bases: 5. This CDR3 is built from 13 residues. In germline, CDR1 is SGHTA, CDR2 FQGTGA. TCRdb's copy holds only in-frame clones and misses some; the assay was immunoSEQ multiplex PCR. The sample carries about 40,000 clones, approximately 90% recorded once. Notes on this clone: Its antigen is still unknown.

Study-wide results and limits: Pseudoprogression seemed unrelated to changes in top peripheral T cell clonotypes.

The sequencing here drew on PBMCs, taken from a glioma patient whose treatment included an IDH1 peptide vaccine. This sequence joins TRBV7-3 and TRBJ2-1; 9 bases line up with TRBD1. The sequence came from a man aged 50-60 years with glioma. The CDR3 loop is CASSSGTGLEQFF. As DNA, the CDR3 is TGTGCCAGCAGCTCCGGGACAGGGTTGGAGCAGTTCTTC.